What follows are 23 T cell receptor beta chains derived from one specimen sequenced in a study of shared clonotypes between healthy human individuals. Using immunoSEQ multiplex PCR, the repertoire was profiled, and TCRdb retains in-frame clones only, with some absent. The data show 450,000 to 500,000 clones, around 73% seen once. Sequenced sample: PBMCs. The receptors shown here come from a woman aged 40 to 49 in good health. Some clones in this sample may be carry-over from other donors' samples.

CDR3 in amino acids: CAIRRDRGPGGYTF. The CDR3 DNA sequence: TGTGCAATCAGGCGGGACAGGGGGCCTGGTGGCTACACCTTC. The chain combines TRBV6-5 with TRBJ1-2; 12 nucleotides align to TRBD1. Germline V lookup: CDR1 MNHEY, CDR2 SVGAGI. This CDR3 spans 14 amino acids.

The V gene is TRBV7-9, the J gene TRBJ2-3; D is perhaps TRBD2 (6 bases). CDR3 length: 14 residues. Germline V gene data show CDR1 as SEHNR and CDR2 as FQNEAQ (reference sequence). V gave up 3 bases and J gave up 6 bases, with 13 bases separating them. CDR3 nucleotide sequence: TGTGCCAGCAGCTTTGGAGGGAACGGGGATACGCAGTATTTT. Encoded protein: CASSFGGNGDTQYF.

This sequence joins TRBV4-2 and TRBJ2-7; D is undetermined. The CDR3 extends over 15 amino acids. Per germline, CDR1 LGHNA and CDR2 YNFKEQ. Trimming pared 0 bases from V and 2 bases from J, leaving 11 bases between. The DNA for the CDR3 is TGTGCCAGCAGCCAAGAACCCCGTCGTACCTACGAGCAGTACTTC. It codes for CASSQEPRRTYEQYF.

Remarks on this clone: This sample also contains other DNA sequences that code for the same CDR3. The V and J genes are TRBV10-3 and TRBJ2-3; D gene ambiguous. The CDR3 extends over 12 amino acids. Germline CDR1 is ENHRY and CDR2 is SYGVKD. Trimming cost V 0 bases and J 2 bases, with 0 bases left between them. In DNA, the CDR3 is TGTGCCATCAGTGAGTCCACAGATACGCAGTATTTT. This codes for CAISESTDTQYF.

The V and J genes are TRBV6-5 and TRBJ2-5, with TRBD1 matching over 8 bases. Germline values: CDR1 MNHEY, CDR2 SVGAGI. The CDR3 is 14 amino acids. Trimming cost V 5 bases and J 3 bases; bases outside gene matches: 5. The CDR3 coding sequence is TGTGCCAGCAGTCCCCGGACAGGGAAAGAGACCCAGTACTTC. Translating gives CASSPRTGKETQYF.

The CDR3 region is CSVVVGGHNEQFF. In DNA form, the CDR3 reads TGCAGCGTTGTAGTAGGGGGACACAATGAGCAGTTCTTC. The chain has TRBV29-1 and TRBJ2-1, with a possible D match to TRBD1 (6 bases). The V gene's germline CDR1 is SQVTM and CDR2 ANQGSEA. The CDR3 runs 13 residues. Trimming left V 4 bases short and J 5 bases short, with 12 bases between.

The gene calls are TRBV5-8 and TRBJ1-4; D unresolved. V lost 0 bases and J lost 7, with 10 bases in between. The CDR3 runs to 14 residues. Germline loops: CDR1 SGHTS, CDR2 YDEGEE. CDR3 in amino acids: CASSLGQEGEKLFF. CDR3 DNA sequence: TGTGCCAGCAGCTTGGGTCAGGAGGGTGAAAAACTGTTTTTT. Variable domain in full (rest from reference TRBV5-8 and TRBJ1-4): EAGVTQSPTHLIKTRGQQATLRCSPISGHTSVYWYQQALGLGLQFLLWYDEGEERNRGNFPPRFSGRQFPNYSSELNVNALELEDSALYLCASSLGQEGEKLFFGSGTQLSVL.

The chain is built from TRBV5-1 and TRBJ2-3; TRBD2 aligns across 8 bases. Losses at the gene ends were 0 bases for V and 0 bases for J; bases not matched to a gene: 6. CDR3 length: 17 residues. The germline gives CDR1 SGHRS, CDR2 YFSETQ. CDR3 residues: CASSLGGTSASTDTQYF. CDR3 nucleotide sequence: TGCGCCAGCAGCTTGGGGGGGACTAGTGCTAGCACAGATACGCAGTATTTT.

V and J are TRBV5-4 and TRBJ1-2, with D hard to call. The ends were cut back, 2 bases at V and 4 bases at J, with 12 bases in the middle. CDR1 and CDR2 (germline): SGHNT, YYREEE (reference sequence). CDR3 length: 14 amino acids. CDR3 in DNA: TGTGCCAGCAGCTTTGACGGAAGGGTCTATGGCTACACCTTC. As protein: CASSFDGRVYGYTF.

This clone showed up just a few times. The CDR3 region has the DNA TGTGCCAGCAGCGTCCGGGACAACAATCAGCCCCAGCATTTT. Amino acid sequence: CASSVRDNNQPQHF. The V call is TRBV9, the J call TRBJ1-5, with D possibly matching TRBD1 (6 bases). There are 14 residues in the CDR3. Trimming pared 2 bases from V and 3 bases from J, leaving 9 bases between. Germline V gene sequence: CDR1 SGDLS, CDR2 YYNGEE.

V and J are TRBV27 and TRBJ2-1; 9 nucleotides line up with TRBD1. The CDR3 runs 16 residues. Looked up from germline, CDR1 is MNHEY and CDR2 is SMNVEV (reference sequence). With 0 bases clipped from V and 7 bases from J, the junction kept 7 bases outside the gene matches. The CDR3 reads CASSLSGHRGLNEQFF. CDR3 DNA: TGTGCCAGCAGTTTATCAGGGCACAGGGGGCTTAATGAGCAGTTCTTC.

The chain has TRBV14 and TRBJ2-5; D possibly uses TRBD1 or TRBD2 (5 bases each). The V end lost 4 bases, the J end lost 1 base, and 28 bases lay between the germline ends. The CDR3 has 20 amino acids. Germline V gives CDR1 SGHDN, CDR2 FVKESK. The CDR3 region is CASSPLGGTAITKFQETQYF. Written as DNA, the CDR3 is TGTGCCAGCAGCCCTCTTGGGGGTACAGCGATAACTAAGTTCCAAGAGACCCAGTACTTC.

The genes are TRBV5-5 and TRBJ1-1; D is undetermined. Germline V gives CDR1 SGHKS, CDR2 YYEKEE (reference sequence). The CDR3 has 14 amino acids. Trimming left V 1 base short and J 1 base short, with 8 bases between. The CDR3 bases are TGTGCCAGCAGCTTGTCCGCAGCGAACACTGAAGCTTTCTTT. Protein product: CASSLSAANTEAFF.

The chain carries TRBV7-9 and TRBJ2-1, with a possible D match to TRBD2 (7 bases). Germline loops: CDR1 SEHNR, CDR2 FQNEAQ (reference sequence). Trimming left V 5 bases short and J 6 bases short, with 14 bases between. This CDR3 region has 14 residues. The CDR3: CASSPRGGGNEQFF. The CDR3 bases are TGTGCCAGCAGCCCCCGGGGAGGGGGCAATGAGCAGTTCTTC.

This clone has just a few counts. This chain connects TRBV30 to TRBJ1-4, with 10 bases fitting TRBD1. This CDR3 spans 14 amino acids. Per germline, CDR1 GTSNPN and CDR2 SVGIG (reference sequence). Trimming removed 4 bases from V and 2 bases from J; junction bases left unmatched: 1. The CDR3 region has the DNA TGTGCCTGGACGACAGGGGGCACTAATGAAAAACTGTTTTTT. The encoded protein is CAWTTGGTNEKLFF.

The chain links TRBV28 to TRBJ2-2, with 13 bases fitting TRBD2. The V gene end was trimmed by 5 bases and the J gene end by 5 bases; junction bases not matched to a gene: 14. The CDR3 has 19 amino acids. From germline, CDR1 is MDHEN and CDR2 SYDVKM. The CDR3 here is CASSPTGTSGALGTGELFF. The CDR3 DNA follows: TGTGCCAGCAGTCCGACCGGGACTAGCGGGGCTTTAGGGACCGGGGAGCTGTTTTTT.

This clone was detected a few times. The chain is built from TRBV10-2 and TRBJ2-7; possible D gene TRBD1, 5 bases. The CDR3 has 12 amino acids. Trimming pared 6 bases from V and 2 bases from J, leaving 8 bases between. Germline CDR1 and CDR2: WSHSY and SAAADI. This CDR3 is CASRDNPYEQYF. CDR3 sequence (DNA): TGCGCCAGCAGGGACAACCCCTACGAGCAGTACTTC.

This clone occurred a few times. The CDR3 loop reads CASSPIQVSNTEAFF. CDR3 nucleotide sequence: TGTGCCAGCAGTCCAATCCAGGTTTCGAACACTGAAGCTTTCTTT. The chain employs TRBV28 and TRBJ1-1; no reliable D call. Germline V gene data show CDR1 as MDHEN and CDR2 as SYDVKM. Trimming took 5 bases from V and 1 from J, leaving 14 bases between them. This CDR3 region has 15 residues.

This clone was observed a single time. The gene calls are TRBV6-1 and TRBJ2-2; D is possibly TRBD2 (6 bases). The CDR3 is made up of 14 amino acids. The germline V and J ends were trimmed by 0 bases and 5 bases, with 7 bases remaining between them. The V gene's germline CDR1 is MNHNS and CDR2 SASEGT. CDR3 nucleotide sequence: TGTGCCAGCAGTGAAGCGGAGGGAACCGGGGAGCTGTTTTTT. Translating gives CASSEAEGTGELFF.

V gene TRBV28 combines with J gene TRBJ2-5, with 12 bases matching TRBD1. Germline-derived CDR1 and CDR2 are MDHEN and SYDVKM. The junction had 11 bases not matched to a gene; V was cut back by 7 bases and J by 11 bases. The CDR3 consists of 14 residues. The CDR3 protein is CASITGQGAGEQYF. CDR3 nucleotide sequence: TGTGCCAGCATCACGGGACAGGGGGCCGGTGAGCAGTACTTC.

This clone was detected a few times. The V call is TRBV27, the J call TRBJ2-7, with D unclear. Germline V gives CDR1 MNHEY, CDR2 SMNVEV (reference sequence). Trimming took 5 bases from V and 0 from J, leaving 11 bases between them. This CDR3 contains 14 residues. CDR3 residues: CASSPRTDSYEQYF. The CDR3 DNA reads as TGTGCCAGCAGTCCAAGGACGGACTCCTACGAGCAGTACTTC.

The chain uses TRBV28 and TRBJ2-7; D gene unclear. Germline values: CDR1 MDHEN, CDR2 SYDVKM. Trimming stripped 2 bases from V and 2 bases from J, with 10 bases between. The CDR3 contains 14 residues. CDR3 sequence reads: CASSLDTAAYEQYF. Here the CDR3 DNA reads TGTGCCAGCAGTTTAGACACGGCTGCCTACGAGCAGTACTTC.

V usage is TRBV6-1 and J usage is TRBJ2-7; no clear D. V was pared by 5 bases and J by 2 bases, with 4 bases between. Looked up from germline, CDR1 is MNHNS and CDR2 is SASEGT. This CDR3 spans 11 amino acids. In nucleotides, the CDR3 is TGTGCCAGCAGTTACGCCTACGAGCAGTACTTC. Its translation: CASSYAYEQYF.